These 5 T cell receptor beta chains share one sample of origin, sequenced in a study of cytomegalovirus exposure and HLA in healthy donors. The PCR had 60 Vbeta and 13 Jbeta primers. The assay was immunoSEQ multiplex PCR, and TCRdb's table has in-frame clones only and misses some. This table has roughly 190,000 clones, around three quarters appearing once. The sample consisted of PBMCs. These TCRs come from a woman aged 30 to 39 in good health and CMV-seronegative.

Here the CDR3 reads CASSEMPGQNNSPLHF. CDR3 bases: TGTGCCAGCAGTGAAATGCCGGGACAGAATAATTCACCCCTCCACTTT. The chain couples TRBV6-1 to TRBJ1-6; 7 bases line up with TRBD1. Germline lookup yields CDR1 MNHNS and CDR2 SASEGT. Trimming cost V 2 bases and J 5 bases; bases outside gene matches: 6. The CDR3 contains 16 residues.

This chain links TRBV19 with TRBJ2-7; 7 bases are shared with TRBD2. The V segment lost 6 bases and the J segment 3 bases; nucleotides outside the gene matches: 5. Germline V gene data show CDR1 as LNHDA and CDR2 as SQIVND (reference sequence). This CDR3 comprises 13 residues. The CDR3, as DNA: TGTGCCAGTAGCGGCACTAGCGACTACGAGCAGTACTTC. It codes for CASSGTSDYEQYF.

The CDR3 DNA reads as TGTGCCAGCAGTTTATATACACCGGGACTAGCGACCCTAGACTCTTATGAGCAGTACTTC. Protein product: CASSLYTPGLATLDSYEQYF. The V call is TRBV27, the J call TRBJ2-7, with 10 positions matching TRBD2. Trimming took 1 base from V and 7 from J; bases not matched to a gene: 22. The CDR3 spans 20 residues. Germline CDR1 and CDR2: MNHEY and SMNVEV (reference sequence).

The chain links TRBV27 to TRBJ1-1; D is ambiguous. This CDR3 region has 13 residues. Germline lookup yields CDR1 MNHEY and CDR2 SMNVEV (reference sequence). Trimming stripped 2 bases from V and 4 bases from J, with 8 bases between. The CDR3 nucleotides are TGTGCCAGCAGTTTAATGCGAGGCACTGAAGCTTTCTTT. Its protein is CASSLMRGTEAFF.

The chain links TRBV11-2 to TRBJ2-3; D ambiguous. CDR1 SGHAT and CDR2 FQNNGV come from the germline V gene. This CDR3 spans 13 amino acids. The V end was cut by 4 bases, the J end by 1 base, with 6 bases between. CDR3 sequence reads: CASSSSGTDTQYF. CDR3 nucleotide sequence: TGTGCCAGCAGCTCGTCTGGCACAGATACGCAGTATTTT.